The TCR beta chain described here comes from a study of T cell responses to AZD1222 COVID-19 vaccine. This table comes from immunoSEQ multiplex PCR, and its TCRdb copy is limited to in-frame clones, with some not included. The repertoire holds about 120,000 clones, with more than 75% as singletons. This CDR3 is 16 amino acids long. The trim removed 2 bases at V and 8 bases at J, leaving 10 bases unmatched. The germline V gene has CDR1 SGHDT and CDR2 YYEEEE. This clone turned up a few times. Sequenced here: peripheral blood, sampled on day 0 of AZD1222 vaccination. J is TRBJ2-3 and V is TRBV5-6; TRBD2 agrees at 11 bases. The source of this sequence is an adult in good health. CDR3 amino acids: CASSFMTSGMLGTQYF. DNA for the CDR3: TGTGCCAGCAGCTTTATGACTAGCGGGATGTTGGGTACGCAGTATTTT.